Shown below are 21 T cell receptor beta chains from a single sample sequenced in a study of T cells in Graves' hyperthyroidism and ophthalmopathy. It was RNA transcripts that yielded the amplified TCR beta CDR3 regions. The HTBI set primed first-round TCR CDR3 RT-PCR. TCRdb reanalysed the multiplex PCR reads using MiXCR and keeps one entry per CDR3 protein. Counted here are around 290,000 distinct CDR3 sequences, roughly 13% occurring once; the ten biggest clones make up 7% to 9%. Sequencing used blood. Source of these receptors: a woman aged 40 to 55 with Graves' hyperthyroidism.

The chain recombines TRBV5-6 with TRBJ2-1; D remains ambiguous. CDR3 length: 11 amino acids. V lost 3 bases to trimming and J lost 13 bases, with 11 bases between them. From germline, CDR1 is SGHDT and CDR2 YYEEEE. CDR3 region: CASSSRALQFF. CDR3 DNA sequence: TGTGCCAGCAGCTCTCGGGCATTACAGTTCTTC.

A few counts support this clonotype. The chain recombines TRBV27 with TRBJ1-4; D unresolved. This CDR3 has 13 residues. CDR1 and CDR2 from the germline V gene are MNHEY and SMNVEV (reference sequence). Trimming stripped 5 bases from V and 8 bases from J, with 12 bases between. This chain's CDR3 is CASSMWEGEKLFF. CDR3 coding DNA: TGTGCCAGCAGTATGTGGGAAGGGGAAAAACTGTTTTTT.

A word on this clonotype: A much larger clone differs by one base, so this may be a read error. J is TRBJ1-5 and V is TRBV2; D gene unclear. CDR3 size: 11 residues. The germline V gene has CDR1 SNHLY and CDR2 FYNNEI. With 4 bases removed from V and 9 bases from J, the gap between germline ends came to 7 bases. The CDR3, as DNA: TGTGCCAGCAGTGGATTGGGGCCCCAGCATTTT. It codes for CASSGLGPQHF.

This clonotype appeared many times. The V call is TRBV2, the J call TRBJ1-1; D possibly corresponds to TRBD1 (5 bases). This CDR3 region has 14 residues. The V gene's germline CDR1 is SNHLY and CDR2 FYNNEI. The ends were cut back, 7 bases at V and 1 base at J, with 13 bases in the middle. The CDR3 DNA sequence: TGTGCCAGCAATAGGGGCAACTCGAACACTGAAGCTTTCTTT. Translation: CASNRGNSNTEAFF.

V gene TRBV4-1 combines with J gene TRBJ2-1; the D is unclear. CDR1 MGHRA and CDR2 YSYEKL come from the germline V gene. The CDR3 consists of 14 residues. The V and J ends lost 4 bases and 10 bases respectively, with 17 bases between them. CDR3 DNA sequence: TGCGCCAGCAGCCCGGTACAGTCGGCGGAGGAGCAGTTCTTC. The encoded protein is CASSPVQSAEEQFF.

There are many counts of this clonotype. The chain recombines TRBV7-9 with TRBJ2-7; 8 bases map to TRBD2. V was clipped by 4 bases and J by 0 bases; unmatched bases: 2. The CDR3 consists of 14 residues. Germline V gene data show CDR1 as SEHNR and CDR2 as FQNEAQ (reference sequence). CDR3: CASSWGTSSYEQYF. The CDR3 nucleotides are TGTGCCAGCAGCTGGGGGACTAGCTCCTACGAGCAGTACTTC.

This clonotype was picked up many times. The chain links TRBV10-1 to TRBJ2-3; no definite D call. The CDR3 consists of 14 residues. V was cut by 6 bases and J by 4 bases, with 14 bases left in between. Germline V gene lookup returns CDR1 WNHNN and CDR2 SYGVQD (reference sequence). The CDR3: CASSVGLGADTQYF. CDR3 nucleotides: TGCGCCAGCAGCGTCGGTCTCGGAGCAGATACGCAGTATTTT.

The V gene is TRBV18, the J gene TRBJ2-3; D is unresolved. CDR3 length: 12 amino acids. Germline CDR1 reads KGHSH; CDR2 reads LQKENI. V lost 3 bases and J 6 bases, leaving 7 bases between the germline ends. CDR3 in DNA: TGTGCCAGCTCACCGGTTGGGGATACGCAGTATTTT. It translates to CASSPVGDTQYF.

Points on this clonotype: A much larger clone differs from this one at a single base, so this may be a read error. The chain couples TRBV2 to TRBJ2-6; D is perhaps TRBD1 (6 bases). V was clipped by 6 bases and J by 2 bases, with 11 bases between them. CDR3 size: 15 residues. Germline V CDR1 and CDR2: SNHLY, FYNNEI. The CDR3 DNA sequence: TGTGCCAGCAGAGAGGACAGCACTGGGGCCAACGTCCTGACTTTC. Its translation is CASREDSTGANVLTF. Based on the CDR3 plus reference TRBV2 and TRBJ2-6, the full variable domain is EPEVTQTPSHQVTQMGQEVILRCVPISNHLYFYWYRQILGQKVEFLVSFYNNEISEKSEIFDDQFSVERPDGSNFTLKIRSTKLEDSAMYFCASREDSTGANVLTFGAGSRLTVL.

The chain joins TRBV19 to TRBJ2-1; no firm D call. The CDR3 is 18 amino acids. V was pared by 6 bases and J by 0 bases, with 21 bases between. Germline V gives CDR1 LNHDA, CDR2 SQIVND (reference sequence). CDR3: CASRIRWDPRLSYNEQFF. Here the CDR3 DNA reads TGTGCCAGTAGAATAAGATGGGATCCTCGCCTCTCCTACAATGAGCAGTTCTTC.

In its sample, this clonotype was seen many times. The chain uses TRBV20-1 and TRBJ2-5; TRBD2 matches at 9 bases. The CDR3 runs 16 residues. The germline V gene encodes CDR1 DFQATT and CDR2 SNEGSKA (reference sequence). V gave up 0 bases and J gave up 2 bases; unmatched junction bases: 7. CDR3 loop: CSARDALAGRQETQYF. The CDR3 coding sequence is TGCAGTGCTAGAGATGCACTAGCGGGCAGACAAGAGACCCAGTACTTC.

This clonotype was found many times. The rearrangement joins TRBV5-1 to TRBJ2-6; D remains unclear. The CDR3 extends over 16 amino acids. Trimming stripped 2 bases from V and 0 bases from J, with 9 bases between. Germline CDR1 is SGHRS and CDR2 is YFSETQ. Here the CDR3 reads CASSFVQNSGANVLTF. The DNA for the CDR3 is TGCGCCAGCAGCTTTGTCCAGAACTCTGGGGCCAACGTCCTGACTTTC.

This clonotype showed up many times. V usage is TRBV19 and J usage is TRBJ1-5; possible D gene TRBD1, 5 bases. Trimming removed 2 bases at V and 4 bases at J, with 9 bases between. The CDR3 has 14 residues. CDR1 is LNHDA, CDR2 SQIVND, per germline (reference sequence). CDR3 DNA sequence: TGTGCCAGTAGTATACAAGACAGAAATCAGCCCCAGCATTTT. Translating it yields CASSIQDRNQPQHF.

The chain uses TRBV14 and TRBJ2-2; 7 positions agree with TRBD1. This CDR3 spans 20 amino acids. Germline CDR1 is SGHDN and CDR2 is FVKESK. With V trimmed by 0 bases and J by 5 bases, 18 bases remained unmatched. CDR3: CASSQDTIHYATGNTGELFF. For the CDR3, the DNA is TGTGCCAGCAGCCAAGATACTATCCACTATGCGACAGGGAATACCGGGGAGCTGTTTTTT.

This clonotype came up a few times. One junction end disagrees with the germline gene, perhaps due to a read error. This chain uses TRBV28 with TRBJ2-1, with 10 nucleotides matching TRBD1. CDR3 length equals 17 residues. Germline-derived CDR1 and CDR2 are MDHEN and SYDVKM. The CDR3, as DNA: TGTGCCAGCAGCCCCCAGACAGGGGGCCTCCCTTACAATGGGCAGTTCTTC. It is translated as CASSPQTGGLPYNGQFF.

This clonotype was picked up a small number of times. The chain carries TRBV7-3 and TRBJ2-3; 7 positions agree with TRBD1. Per germline, CDR1 SGHTA and CDR2 FQGTGA. V was clipped by 5 bases and J by 4 bases; unmatched bases: 9. CDR3 length equals 15 residues. In DNA form, the CDR3 reads TGTGCCAGCAGCCACAGGGGCCTCAGGGCAGATACGCAGTATTTT. Translated, it gives CASSHRGLRADTQYF.

This clonotype was picked up many times. This chain connects TRBV28 to TRBJ2-5; 8 bases are a match to TRBD2. Germline V gene sequence: CDR1 MDHEN, CDR2 SYDVKM. CDR3 size: 14 residues. V was pared by 4 bases and J by 7 bases, with 8 bases of the junction left unmatched. The CDR3 coding sequence is TGTGCCAGCAGTTCACTAGGCGGGGGGTGGACCCAGTACTTC. Residues: CASSSLGGGWTQYF. Combining the CDR3 with reference TRBV28 and TRBJ2-5 gives the whole variable domain DVKVTQSSRYLVKRTGEKVFLECVQDMDHENMFWYRQDPGLGLRLIYFSYDVKMKEKGDIPEGYSVSREKKERFSLILESASTNQTSMYLCASSSLGGGWTQYFGPGTRLLVL.

This sequence joins TRBV6-1 and TRBJ2-2, with 10 bases identical to TRBD2. The CDR3 is 15 amino acids. CDR1 MNHNS and CDR2 SASEGT come from the germline V gene. The V gene end was trimmed by 5 bases and the J gene end by 6 bases; junction bases not matched to a gene: 6. In DNA form, the CDR3 reads TGTGCCAGCAGTCGGACTAGCGGAACCGCCGGGGAGCTGTTTTTT. This gives the protein CASSRTSGTAGELFF.

This clonotype came up a few times. The J gene is TRBJ2-1, the V gene TRBV2; a weak D match, TRBD2 (5 bases). The germline V gene encodes CDR1 SNHLY and CDR2 FYNNEI. Deletions cut 7 bases from V and 7 bases from J, with 11 bases between. CDR3 length equals 12 residues. The CDR3 DNA reads as TGTGCCAGCATTAGGACGGGGAATGAGCAGTTCTTC. This translates into CASIRTGNEQFF. Full variable domain (rest looked up from reference TRBV2 and TRBJ2-1): EPEVTQTPSHQVTQMGQEVILRCVPISNHLYFYWYRQILGQKVEFLVSFYNNEISEKSEIFDDQFSVERPDGSNFTLKIRSTKLEDSAMYFCASIRTGNEQFFGPGTRLTVL.

This clonotype was counted at least ten times. CDR3 sequence: CASSSGQPNTEAFF. In DNA form, the CDR3 reads TGCGCCAGCAGCTCGGGACAACCGAACACTGAAGCTTTCTTT. V gene TRBV5-1 combines with J gene TRBJ1-1; a possible D gene is TRBD1 (6 bases). Germline V gene sequence: CDR1 SGHRS, CDR2 YFSETQ. V lost 3 bases to trimming and J lost 1 base, with 10 bases between them. The CDR3 is 14 residues long. Filled out from reference TRBV5-1 and TRBJ1-1, the complete variable domain reads KAGVTQTPRYLIKTRGQQVTLSCSPISGHRSVSWYQQTPGQGLQFLFEYFSETQRNKGNFPGRFSGRQFSNSRSEMNVSTLELGDSALYLCASSSGQPNTEAFFGQGTRLTVV.

The genes are TRBV19 and TRBJ1-3; D gene uncertain. The CDR3 runs to 13 residues. With 6 bases removed from V and 1 base from J, the gap between germline ends came to 7 bases. The germline V gene encodes CDR1 LNHDA and CDR2 SQIVND (reference sequence). CDR3 protein: CASSSWSGNTIYF. CDR3 nucleotide sequence: TGTGCCAGTAGCAGCTGGTCTGGAAACACCATATATTTT.